Each of the 5 T cell receptor beta chains below was sequenced from the same sample in a study of blood T cell repertoires in COVID-19. Using immunoSEQ multiplex PCR, the repertoire was profiled, and TCRdb retains in-frame clones only, with some absent. Of some 120,000 clones detected, 70% to 90% appear once; the ten largest clones hold over 1%. The specimen was peripheral blood. These receptors came from a woman at least 80 years old with acute or convalescent COVID-19.

V is TRBV2 and J is TRBJ2-1; TRBD2 aligns across 14 bases. Germline CDR1 and CDR2: SNHLY and FYNNEI. Trimming took 5 bases from V and 4 from J; bases not matched to a gene: 1. This CDR3 is built from 15 residues. The CDR3 protein is CASSWTSGGYNEQFF. The CDR3 region has the DNA TGTGCCAGCAGTTGGACTAGCGGGGGGTACAATGAGCAGTTCTTC.

The CDR3 sequence is CASSLLQSNYNEQFF. DNA of the CDR3: TGTGCCAGCAGCTTATTACAGAGCAACTACAATGAGCAGTTCTTC. This sequence joins TRBV7-9 and TRBJ2-1, with D unclear. V was trimmed by 2 bases and J by 3 bases, leaving 11 bases between them. Germline CDR1 is SEHNR and CDR2 is FQNEAQ (reference sequence). The CDR3 spans 15 residues.

The CDR3 sequence is CASSRDRRLRGYTF. The CDR3, as DNA: TGTGCCAGCAGCCGAGACAGGCGTTTGCGCGGCTACACCTTC. The V and J genes are TRBV3-1 (or the pseudogene TRBV3-2) and TRBJ1-2; weak D call: TRBD1 (6 bases). Per the germline V gene, CDR1 is LGHDT and CDR2 is YNNKEL (reference sequence). This CDR3 is built from 14 residues. V dropped 4 bases and J dropped 8 bases, with 17 bases sitting between them.

This chain uses TRBV5-4 with TRBJ2-1; TRBD2 agrees at 10 bases. Germline-derived CDR1 and CDR2 are SGHNT and YYREEE (reference sequence). V trimming: 4 bases; J trimming: 5 bases; junction bases outside the gene matches: 3. The length of the CDR3 is 14 residues. The CDR3 DNA reads TGTGCCAGCAGCGCCGGACTAGCGGACAATGAGCAGTTCTTC. It specifies CASSAGLADNEQFF.

CDR3 in DNA: TGCGCCAGCAGCTTGGGGGGGCGCGTAGAAGAGACCCAGTACTTC. Translation: CASSLGGRVEETQYF. The J gene is TRBJ2-5, the V gene TRBV5-1, with D possibly TRBD1 on 6 matching bases. The CDR3 covers 15 residues. V shed 0 bases and J shed 3 bases, with 12 bases lying between them. The germline V gene has CDR1 SGHRS and CDR2 YFSETQ.